A selection of T cell receptor beta chains follows, all from one sample in a study of control samples from healthy donors and cancer patients. Here immunoSEQ multiplex PCR was the method, and the copy in TCRdb shows in-frame clones only, minus some. Among 150,000 or so clones listed, just over 85% were seen once. The specimen was blood. These TCRs come from a man aged 18 to 29 in good health. CDR3s include the opening cysteine and the closing phenylalanine or tryptophan. The order of the fields is J gene, clone size, D gene, V gene, CDR3 DNA, CDR3 protein. A D gene is named only where the DNA matches it firmly. Not all rows give a size; the values are once, few, many and, for expanded clones, a class.

j_gene: TRBJ2-7
abundance: once
d_gene: NA
v_gene: TRBV7-2
CDR3nt: TGTGCCAGCAGCTTACGGATGGGCGGTACCTACGAGCAGTACTTC
CDR3aa: CASSLRMGGTYEQYF

j_gene: TRBJ2-5
abundance: NA
d_gene: NA
v_gene: TRBV4-1
CDR3nt: TGCGCCAGCAGCCCCACAGGGAAACGGGAGACCCAGTACTTC
CDR3aa: CASSPTGKRETQYF

j_gene: TRBJ1-6
abundance: NA
d_gene: NA
v_gene: TRBV28
CDR3nt: TGTGCCAGCAGTTTAGAGGTGAGGCATTCACCCCTCCACTTT
CDR3aa: CASSLEVRHSPLHF

j_gene: TRBJ2-7
abundance: NA
d_gene: NA
v_gene: TRBV3-1/TRBV3-2
CDR3nt: TGTGCCAGCAGCCAAGGATATTACGAGCAGTACTTC
CDR3aa: CASSQGYYEQYF

j_gene: TRBJ1-2
abundance: NA
d_gene: NA
v_gene: TRBV6-5
CDR3nt: TGTGCCAGCTGGGGGGGCATCTATGGCTACACCTTC
CDR3aa: CASWGGIYGYTF

j_gene: TRBJ2-7
abundance: NA
d_gene: TRBD1
v_gene: TRBV18
CDR3nt: TGTGCCAGCTCCCGGGGACAGGGCCCCTACGAGCAGTACTTC
CDR3aa: CASSRGQGPYEQYF

j_gene: TRBJ1-1
abundance: NA
d_gene: NA
v_gene: TRBV9
CDR3nt: TGTGCCAGCAGCCCTCCCGCAGCGGAGAACACTGAAGCTTTCTTT
CDR3aa: CASSPPAAENTEAFF

j_gene: TRBJ1-2
abundance: once
d_gene: TRBD1
v_gene: TRBV23-1
CDR3nt: TGCGCCGGCCCGGCACCATCCCTCGACAGGGGGCGCATGGGGGGCTACACCTTC
CDR3aa: CAGPAPSLDRGRMGGYTF

j_gene: TRBJ2-2
abundance: NA
d_gene: NA
v_gene: TRBV5-4
CDR3nt: TGTGCCAGCAGGTATTCGAACACCGGGGAGCTGTTTTTT
CDR3aa: CASRYSNTGELFF

j_gene: TRBJ1-4
abundance: NA
d_gene: NA
v_gene: TRBV4-3
CDR3nt: TGCGCCAGCAGCCTCCAGGCTCGCGCTAGTAATGAAAAACTGTTTTTT
CDR3aa: CASSLQARASNEKLFF

j_gene: TRBJ2-5
abundance: NA
d_gene: TRBD2
v_gene: TRBV5-1
CDR3nt: TGCGCCAGCAGCTTGGGTCCGGGGGGCCAAGAGACCCAGTACTTC
CDR3aa: CASSLGPGGQETQYF

j_gene: TRBJ1-5
abundance: NA
d_gene: NA
v_gene: TRBV6-6
CDR3nt: TGTGCCAGCACCTATAGGGACAATCAGCCCCAGCATTTT
CDR3aa: CASTYRDNQPQHF

j_gene: TRBJ2-7
abundance: NA
d_gene: NA
v_gene: TRBV5-1
CDR3nt: TGCGCCAGCAGATACCGGGACTCCCGGGTCTACGAGCAGTACTTC
CDR3aa: CASRYRDSRVYEQYF

j_gene: TRBJ2-4
abundance: NA
d_gene: NA
v_gene: TRBV6-2/TRBV6-3
CDR3nt: TGTGCCAGCAGTTACGGGGCAGCTATAGCCAAAAACATTCAGTACTTC
CDR3aa: CASSYGAAIAKNIQYF

j_gene: TRBJ1-1
abundance: NA
d_gene: NA
v_gene: TRBV14
CDR3nt: TGTGCCAGCAGCCAAGGTACCGACTTACTGTGGACTGAAGCTTTCTTT
CDR3aa: CASSQGTDLLWTEAFF

j_gene: TRBJ2-7
abundance: NA
d_gene: NA
v_gene: TRBV30
CDR3nt: TGTGCCTGGGGTCTTTACGAGCAGTACTTC
CDR3aa: CAWGLYEQYF

j_gene: TRBJ2-6
abundance: NA
d_gene: TRBD1
v_gene: TRBV2
CDR3nt: TGTGCCAGCAGTGGGGACAGGGCTGGGGCCAACGTCCTGACTTTC
CDR3aa: CASSGDRAGANVLTF

j_gene: TRBJ2-5
abundance: NA
d_gene: TRBD2
v_gene: TRBV7-6
CDR3nt: TGTGCCAGCAGCTTAGACGGGGGGGCCGGAGAGACCCAGTACTTC
CDR3aa: CASSLDGGAGETQYF

j_gene: TRBJ1-6
abundance: NA
d_gene: TRBD1
v_gene: TRBV7-2
CDR3nt: TGTGCCAGCAGTACGACAGGGCGGGATTCACCCCTCCACTTT
CDR3aa: CASSTTGRDSPLHF

j_gene: TRBJ2-6
abundance: NA
d_gene: NA
v_gene: TRBV28
CDR3nt: TGTGCCAGCAGTTTTGCAGGGGACCTCCTCTCTGGGGCCAACGTCCTGACTTTC
CDR3aa: CASSFAGDLLSGANVLTF

j_gene: TRBJ1-1
abundance: once
d_gene: NA
v_gene: TRBV3-1/TRBV3-2
CDR3nt: TGTGCCAGCAGCCGGAAACCGGGCACTGAAGCTTTCTTT
CDR3aa: CASSRKPGTEAFF

j_gene: TRBJ1-3
abundance: NA
d_gene: NA
v_gene: TRBV11-1
CDR3nt: TGTGCCAGCAGCTTACGGGGAAACACCATATATTTT
CDR3aa: CASSLRGNTIYF

j_gene: TRBJ1-5
abundance: NA
d_gene: NA
v_gene: TRBV6-5
CDR3nt: TGTGCCAGCAGTTACGAGGGGGGTAGCAATCAGCCCCAGCATTTT
CDR3aa: CASSYEGGSNQPQHF

j_gene: TRBJ2-1
abundance: NA
d_gene: NA
v_gene: TRBV6-5
CDR3nt: TGTGCCAGCAGTTACCGGGGGGCCAAAGGCAATGAGCAGTTCTTC
CDR3aa: CASSYRGAKGNEQFF

j_gene: TRBJ1-2
abundance: NA
d_gene: NA
v_gene: TRBV29-1
CDR3nt: TGCAGCGTTGGGCTGAACTATGGCTACACCTTC
CDR3aa: CSVGLNYGYTF

j_gene: TRBJ2-5
abundance: NA
d_gene: NA
v_gene: TRBV6-1
CDR3nt: TGTGCCAGCAGTGAGGCAGGCCAAGAGACCCAGTACTTC
CDR3aa: CASSEAGQETQYF

j_gene: TRBJ1-4
abundance: once
d_gene: NA
v_gene: TRBV14
CDR3nt: TGTGCCAGCAGCCAAGAGGCCACCCTCGGAAAACTGTTTTTT
CDR3aa: CASSQEATLGKLFF

j_gene: TRBJ2-1
abundance: NA
d_gene: TRBD2
v_gene: TRBV2
CDR3nt: TGTGCCAGCAGTGCCCCCGGGGGGGGGTCCAATGAGCAGTTCTTC
CDR3aa: CASSAPGGGSNEQFF

j_gene: TRBJ1-1
abundance: NA
d_gene: NA
v_gene: TRBV2
CDR3nt: TGTGCCGGGGCGAGGGGAGGGCTGAACACTGAAGCTTTCTTT
CDR3aa: CAGARGGLNTEAFF

j_gene: TRBJ2-7
abundance: NA
d_gene: TRBD1
v_gene: TRBV18
CDR3nt: TGTGCCAGCTCACCCTTCGTGTCAGGGGGCGCATCCAGCCACGAGCAGTACTTC
CDR3aa: CASSPFVSGGASSHEQYF

j_gene: TRBJ2-2
abundance: NA
d_gene: NA
v_gene: TRBV7-2
CDR3nt: TGTGCCAGCAGCTTTAGGCCTCCGAACACCGGGGAGCTGTTTTTT
CDR3aa: CASSFRPPNTGELFF

j_gene: TRBJ2-7
abundance: NA
d_gene: NA
v_gene: TRBV19
CDR3nt: TGTGCCAGTAGTATGGGCTACGAGCAGTACTTC
CDR3aa: CASSMGYEQYF

j_gene: TRBJ1-6
abundance: medium-sized
d_gene: NA
v_gene: TRBV10-3
CDR3nt: TGTGCCATCAGGTCCAACCAATTATATAATTCACCCCTCCACTTT
CDR3aa: CAIRSNQLYNSPLHF

j_gene: TRBJ2-1
abundance: NA
d_gene: NA
v_gene: TRBV6-5
CDR3nt: TGTGCCAGCAGTTACGGAGGACAGCTATTATACAATGAGCAGTTCTTC
CDR3aa: CASSYGGQLLYNEQFF

j_gene: TRBJ2-3
abundance: NA
d_gene: TRBD2
v_gene: TRBV9
CDR3nt: TGTGCCAGCAGCGTAGGGGGAAGCGGGGGGCGTACAGATACGCAGTATTTT
CDR3aa: CASSVGGSGGRTDTQYF

j_gene: TRBJ2-5
abundance: NA
d_gene: NA
v_gene: TRBV15
CDR3nt: TGTGCCACCAGCAGAGGGGTCGGGACGGGACAAGAGACCCAGTACTTC
CDR3aa: CATSRGVGTGQETQYF